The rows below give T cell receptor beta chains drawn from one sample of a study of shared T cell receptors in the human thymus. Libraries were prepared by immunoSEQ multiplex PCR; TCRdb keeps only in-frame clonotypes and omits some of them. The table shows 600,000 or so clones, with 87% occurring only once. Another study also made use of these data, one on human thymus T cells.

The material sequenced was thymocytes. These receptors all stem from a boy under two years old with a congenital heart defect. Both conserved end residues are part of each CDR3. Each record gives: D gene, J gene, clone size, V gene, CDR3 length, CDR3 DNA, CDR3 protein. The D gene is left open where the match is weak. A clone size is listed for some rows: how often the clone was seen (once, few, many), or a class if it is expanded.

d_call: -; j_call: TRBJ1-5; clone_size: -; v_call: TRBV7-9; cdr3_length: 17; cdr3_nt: TGTGCCAGCAGCTATGATAGCCCGGGATGGAGCAATCAGCCCCAGCATTTT; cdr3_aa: CASSYDSPGWSNQPQHF
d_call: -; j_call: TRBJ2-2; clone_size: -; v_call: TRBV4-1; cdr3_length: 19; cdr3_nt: TGCGCCAGCAGCCAAGTTACGAGACAACCTAAAAAGAACACCGGGGAGCTGTTTTTT; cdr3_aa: CASSQVTRQPKKNTGELFF
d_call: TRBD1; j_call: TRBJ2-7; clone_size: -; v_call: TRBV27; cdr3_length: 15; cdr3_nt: TGTGCCAGCAGCGAACAGGGGAAGAGCTCCTACGAGCAGTACTTC; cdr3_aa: CASSEQGKSSYEQYF
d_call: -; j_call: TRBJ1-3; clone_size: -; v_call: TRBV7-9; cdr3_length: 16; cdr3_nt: TGTGCCAGCAGCCCTCAGACAGAGAAGAGGGGAAACACCATATATTTT; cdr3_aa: CASSPQTEKRGNTIYF
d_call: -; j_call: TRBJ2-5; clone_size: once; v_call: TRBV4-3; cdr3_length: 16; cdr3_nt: TGCGCCAGCAGCCCCTCCCAGGGGGACTACCAAGAGACCCAGTACTTC; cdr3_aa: CASSPSQGDYQETQYF
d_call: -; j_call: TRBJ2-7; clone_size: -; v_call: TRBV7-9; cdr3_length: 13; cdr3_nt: TGTGCCAGCAGCACTATAGTGGGTTACGAGCAGTACTTC; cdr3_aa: CASSTIVGYEQYF
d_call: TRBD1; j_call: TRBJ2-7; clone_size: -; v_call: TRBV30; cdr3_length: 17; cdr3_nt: TGTGCCTGGAGTGTTATGATGGACAGGGAGTGGTCCTACGAGCAGTACTTC; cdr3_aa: CAWSVMMDREWSYEQYF
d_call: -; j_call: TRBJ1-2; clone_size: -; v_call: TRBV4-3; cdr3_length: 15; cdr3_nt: TGCGCCAGCAGCCAAGTCCAGGCTGGAAACTATGGCTACACCTTC; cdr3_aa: CASSQVQAGNYGYTF
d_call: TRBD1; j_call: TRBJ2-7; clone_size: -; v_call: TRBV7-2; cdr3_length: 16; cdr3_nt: TGCGCCAGCAGCCCGCGGCCCGGGACAGGGGAGTACGAGCAGTACTTC; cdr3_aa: CASSPRPGTGEYEQYF
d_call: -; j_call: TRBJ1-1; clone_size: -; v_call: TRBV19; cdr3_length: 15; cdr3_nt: TGTGCCAGTAGGCAGGGAATTCAAATGAACACTGAAGCTTTCTTT; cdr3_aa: CASRQGIQMNTEAFF
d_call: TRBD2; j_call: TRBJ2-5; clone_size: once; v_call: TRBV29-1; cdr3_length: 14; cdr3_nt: TGCAGCGTTGGGGGGGGGAAGCAGGGCGAGACCCAGTACTTC; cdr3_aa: CSVGGGKQGETQYF
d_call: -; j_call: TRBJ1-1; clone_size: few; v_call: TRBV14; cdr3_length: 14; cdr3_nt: TGTGCCAGCAGCCGGAGGGAAACGAACACTGAAGCTTTCTTT; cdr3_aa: CASSRRETNTEAFF
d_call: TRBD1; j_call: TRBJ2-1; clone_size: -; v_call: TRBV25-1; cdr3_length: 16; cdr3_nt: TGTGCCAGCAGTGAAAGTTGGGACAGGGCGTACAATGAGCAGTTCTTC; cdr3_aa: CASSESWDRAYNEQFF
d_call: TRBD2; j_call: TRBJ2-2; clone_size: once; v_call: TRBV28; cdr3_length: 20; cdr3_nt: TGTGCCAGCAGTTTATTCGGACTAGCGGGAGCCCCGGTAAACACCGGGGAGCTGTTTTTT; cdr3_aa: CASSLFGLAGAPVNTGELFF
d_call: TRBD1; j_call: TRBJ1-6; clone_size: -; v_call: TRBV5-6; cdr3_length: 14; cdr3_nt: TGTGCCAGCAGCCACAGGGGAAGTAATTCACCCCTCCACTTT; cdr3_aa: CASSHRGSNSPLHF
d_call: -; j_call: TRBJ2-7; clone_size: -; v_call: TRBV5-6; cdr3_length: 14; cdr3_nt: TGTGCCAGCAGCTTGGTGCTGGGCACCTACGAGCAGTACTTC; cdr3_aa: CASSLVLGTYEQYF
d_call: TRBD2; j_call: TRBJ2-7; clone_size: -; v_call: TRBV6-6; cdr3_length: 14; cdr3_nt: TGTGCCAGCAGTGTTAGCGGGGTTAGTTACGAGCAGTACTTC; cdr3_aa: CASSVSGVSYEQYF
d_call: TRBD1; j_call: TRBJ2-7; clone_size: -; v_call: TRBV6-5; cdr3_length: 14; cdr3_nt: TGTGCCAGCAGCTTAACCAGGGGGCGGTACGAGCAGTACTTC; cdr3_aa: CASSLTRGRYEQYF
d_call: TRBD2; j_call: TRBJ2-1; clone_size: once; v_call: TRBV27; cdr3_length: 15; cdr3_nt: TGTGCCAGCAGTTCTCGGGTAGCGGGCTACAATGAGCAGTTCTTC; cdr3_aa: CASSSRVAGYNEQFF
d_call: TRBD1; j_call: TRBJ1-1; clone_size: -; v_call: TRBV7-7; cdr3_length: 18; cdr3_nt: TGTGCTAGCAGCCAACTCAGGGGGCGAGGACGAATGAACACTGAAGCTTTCTTT; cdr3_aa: CASSQLRGRGRMNTEAFF